A selection of T cell receptor beta chains follows, all from one sample in a study of cytomegalovirus exposure and HLA in healthy donors. Profiling relied on immunoSEQ multiplex PCR, and the TCRdb table lists in-frame clones only, not all of them. The sample holds tens of thousands of clones, about 80% seen once. The specimen sequenced was PBMCs. The receptors originated from a man over 45 in good health and CMV-seropositive. Both conserved end residues are part of each CDR3. Fields, in order: D gene, J gene, V gene, clone size, CDR3 DNA, CDR3 protein. The D gene is left open where the match is weak. Some rows mark clone size as missing; the rest say once, few, many or name a class of expanded clone.

>TRBD2|TRBJ2-7|TRBV6-5|-
TGTGCCAGCAGTTGGGGGGGGGATATGGGGTCCTACGAGCAGTACTTC
CASSWGGDMGSYEQYF
>-|TRBJ2-7|TRBV7-9|few
TGTTCCAGCAGCTCGCAGACCTACGAGCAGTACTTC
CSSSSQTYEQYF
>-|TRBJ2-7|TRBV6-5|-
TGTGCCAGCAGTTCCGGACAGACCAGCTACGAGCAGTACTTC
CASSSGQTSYEQYF
>TRBD2|TRBJ2-3|TRBV29-1|-
TGCAGCGTAACTAAGCGGGAGGGCCTTTCAGATACGCAGTATTTT
CSVTKREGLSDTQYF
>TRBD1|TRBJ1-1|TRBV28|-
TGTGCCAGCAGTTCAATCGGACAGGAGAACACTGAAGCTTTCTTT
CASSSIGQENTEAFF
>-|TRBJ2-5|TRBV13|-
TGTGCCAGCAGCTTAGACAGGGTAGAGACCCAGTACTTC
CASSLDRVETQYF
>-|TRBJ2-7|TRBV7-9|-
TGTGCCAGCAGCTTAGATGTCGCGGGCGAGCAGTACTTC
CASSLDVAGEQYF
>TRBD2|TRBJ2-1|TRBV7-6|-
TGTGCCAGCAGCCCCATGGTGCGGGGGTGGAATGAGCAGTTCTTC
CASSPMVRGWNEQFF
>-|TRBJ2-1|TRBV4-1|-
TGCGCCAGCAGCCAAGAAATTGACAGGTCAAGGAACAATGAGCAGTTCTTC
CASSQEIDRSRNNEQFF
>TRBD2|TRBJ2-1|TRBV11-2|-
TGTGCCAGCAGCTTGACTAGCGGGACTTACAATGAGCAGTTCTTC
CASSLTSGTYNEQFF
>-|TRBJ1-2|TRBV6-6|-
TGTGCCAGCGGTGATCCGACAGGCTACTATGGCTACACCTTC
CASGDPTGYYGYTF
>-|TRBJ2-7|TRBV6-6|-
TGTGCCAGCAGTTATGTAGCGGATGCCTCCTACGAGCAGTACTTC
CASSYVADASYEQYF
>-|TRBJ1-6|TRBV5-1|few
TGCGCCAGCAGCCCCACCGGGGGGAATTCACCCCTCCACTTT
CASSPTGGNSPLHF
>TRBD1|TRBJ2-2|TRBV19|-
TGTGCCATACAGGGGGCTAGGGGTAGGAACACCGGGGAGCTGTTTTTT
CAIQGARGRNTGELFF
>-|TRBJ2-1|TRBV27|-
TGTGCCAGCAGTATCCCTGACACTCGGGAGCAGTTCTTC
CASSIPDTREQFF
>-|TRBJ1-6|TRBV2|-
TGTGCCAGCAGTGAGCCCCGAGCGAGGAATTCACCCCTCCACTTT
CASSEPRARNSPLHF
>-|TRBJ1-2|TRBV2|-
TGTGCCAGCTATACAGGGTCCGGCTACACCTTC
CASYTGSGYTF
>-|TRBJ2-7|TRBV2|-
TGTGCCAGCAGTGCCAGGCCCTACGAGCAGTACTTC
CASSARPYEQYF
>-|TRBJ1-5|TRBV2|-
TGTGCCAGCAGGGGGCGGTTTGGCAATCAGCCCCAGCATTTT
CASRGRFGNQPQHF
>TRBD2|TRBJ2-5|TRBV5-1|once
TGCGCCAGCAGCTGGGGGACTAGCGGCCAAGAGACCCAGTACTTC
CASSWGTSGQETQYF
>TRBD1|TRBJ1-2|TRBV7-6|-
TGTGCCAGCAGCTCTACGACAGGGGAGGTGGATGGCTACACCTTC
CASSSTTGEVDGYTF
>-|TRBJ2-3|TRBV14|few
TGTGCCAGCAGCAAGAGGGGACAAACCTTTGGGGATACGCAGTATTTT
CASSKRGQTFGDTQYF